The 8 T cell receptor beta chains listed next were all sequenced from one sample in a study of cytotoxic CD8 clonotypes in ibrutinib-treated CLL. The protocol was immunoSEQ multiplex PCR, while the TCRdb copy is restricted to in-frame clones and leaves out a portion. The data show around 310,000 clones, approximately 80% seen once. Sequences were derived from PBMCs, sampled before ibrutinib treatment. These receptors were taken from a human donor with chronic lymphocytic leukemia.

V gene TRBV30 combines with J gene TRBJ2-1; TRBD2 agrees at 9 bases. Germline V gene lookup returns CDR1 GTSNPN and CDR2 SVGIG (reference sequence). The junction had 18 bases not matched to a gene; V was cut back by 0 bases and J by 9 bases. This CDR3 is built from 18 residues. In DNA form, the CDR3 reads TGTGCCTGGAGTGTTGGGCTTATACCGGGACTAGCTGTCGGTGAGCAGTTCTTC. Translated, it gives CAWSVGLIPGLAVGEQFF.

This chain uses TRBV5-4 with TRBJ2-3; TRBD2 agrees at 7 bases. This CDR3 has 16 residues. Trimming at V came to 1 base and at J to 2 bases, leaving 7 bases not matched to a gene. CDR1 and CDR2 (germline): SGHNT, YYREEE (reference sequence). This CDR3 reads CASSLMGRVNTDTQYF. The CDR3 nucleotides read TGTGCCAGCAGCTTGATGGGGAGGGTAAACACAGATACGCAGTATTTT.

This clone was detected only once. The J gene is TRBJ2-3, the V gene TRBV6-5; a possible D gene is TRBD1 (6 bases). CDR3 length: 14 residues. Germline-derived CDR1 and CDR2 are MNHEY and SVGAGI. Between the trimmed V and J ends, which lost 2 bases and 3 bases, there was a span of 9 bases. CDR3 sequence: CASSYRTGTDTQYF. In nucleotides, the CDR3 is TGTGCCAGCAGTTACCGTACAGGGACAGATACGCAGTATTTT.

This clone was detected only once. V and J are TRBV4-3 and TRBJ2-7; D is undetermined. Germline CDR1 and CDR2: LGHNA and YSLEER. Trimming shortened V by 0 bases and J by 2 bases, and 11 bases separated the two germline ends. There are 15 residues in the CDR3. Here the CDR3 reads CASSQDRPSTYEQYF. CDR3 sequence (DNA): TGCGCCAGCAGCCAAGATCGCCCCAGCACCTACGAGCAGTACTTC.

This chain links TRBV7-9 with TRBJ2-3; D perhaps matches TRBD2 (6 bases). The CDR3 totals 17 residues. Germline V lookup: CDR1 SEHNR, CDR2 FQNEAQ (reference sequence). Trimming shortened V by 5 bases and J by 1 base, and 19 bases separated the two germline ends. CDR3 sequence reads: CASSQKFSGVGTDTQYF. CDR3 DNA sequence: TGTGCCAGCAGCCAAAAATTTTCGGGAGTTGGCACAGATACGCAGTATTTT.

The chain is built from TRBV9 and TRBJ1-4; D remains unclear. Germline assignment: CDR1 SGDLS and CDR2 YYNGEE. V lost 0 bases and J lost 5, with 11 bases in between. This CDR3 region has 15 residues. CDR3 in amino acids: CASSVGAGINEKLFF. In DNA, the CDR3 is TGTGCCAGCAGCGTAGGAGCCGGGATCAATGAAAAACTGTTTTTT. The full variable domain, completed using reference TRBV9 and TRBJ1-4, is DSGVTQTPKHLITATGQRVTLRCSPRSGDLSVYWYQQSLDQGLQFLIQYYNGEERAKGNILERFSAQQFPDLHSELNLSSLELGDSALYFCASSVGAGINEKLFFGSGTQLSVL.

V and J are TRBV2 and TRBJ2-7; 7 bases map to TRBD2. The CDR3 extends over 12 amino acids. Germline lookup yields CDR1 SNHLY and CDR2 FYNNEI. The V gene end was trimmed by 8 bases and the J gene end by 6 bases; junction bases not matched to a gene: 7. The CDR3 DNA is TGTGCCAGCCTGGGGAGGGCCGTCGAGCAGTACTTC. Translated, it gives CASLGRAVEQYF.

In DNA, the CDR3 is TGTGCCAGCAGCCAAGATTCGCCGACTAGCGGGAGGGTAGAGACCCAGTACTTC. The encoded protein is CASSQDSPTSGRVETQYF. The chain combines TRBV4-2 with TRBJ2-5; 14 nucleotides line up with TRBD2. CDR1 and CDR2 (germline): LGHNA, YNFKEQ. The V gene end was trimmed by 0 bases and the J gene end by 4 bases; junction bases not matched to a gene: 7. The CDR3 extends over 18 amino acids.